One and the same sample provided the 15 T cell receptor beta chains below, sequenced in a study of T cells after yellow fever vaccination. TCRdb itself ran the 5' RACE reads through MiXCR, one entry per CDR3 protein. The table has 500,000 to 650,000 distinct CDR3 sequences, about 13% seen once. Specimen: PBMCs, collected on the day of the yellow fever booster vaccination. Every receptor here comes from a man aged 25 to 40 who received the YFV17D yellow fever vaccine.

This clonotype has ten or more counts. The rearrangement links TRBV28 to TRBJ2-7; D is unresolved. Trimming stripped 4 bases from V and 2 bases from J, with 12 bases between. Germline loops: CDR1 MDHEN, CDR2 SYDVKM. The CDR3 is 14 residues long. CDR3 nucleotide sequence: TGTGCCAGCAGTTCTTCCCCCTTGACCTACGAGCAGTACTTC. This codes for CASSSSPLTYEQYF. Combining the CDR3 with reference TRBV28 and TRBJ2-7 gives the whole variable domain DVKVTQSSRYLVKRTGEKVFLECVQDMDHENMFWYRQDPGLGLRLIYFSYDVKMKEKGDIPEGYSVSREKKERFSLILESASTNQTSMYLCASSSSPLTYEQYFGPGTRLTVT.

In its sample, this clonotype was seen a few times. The gene calls are TRBV6-1 and TRBJ1-2; possibly TRBD1 for D (6 bases). Germline CDR1 is MNHNS and CDR2 is SASEGT. Trimming stripped 6 bases from V and 6 bases from J, with 11 bases between. This CDR3 contains 12 residues. CDR3 DNA sequence: TGTGCCAGCAGAGGGGGGACGAATGGCTACACCTTC. Translated, it gives CASRGGTNGYTF.

This clonotype has just a few counts. The rearrangement links TRBV29-1 to TRBJ2-1; 7 nucleotides line up with TRBD1. The length of the CDR3 is 16 residues. Germline V gene data show CDR1 as SQVTM and CDR2 as ANQGSEA. The V segment lost 7 bases and the J segment 6 bases; nucleotides outside the gene matches: 18. Written as DNA, the CDR3 is TGCAGCGCCGAAGGACTCGACCTGACAGGGTCCAATGAGCAGTTCTTC. Its translation is CSAEGLDLTGSNEQFF.

This clonotype showed up just a few times. The chain couples TRBV5-6 to TRBJ1-2; weak D call: TRBD1 (5 bases). V shed 4 bases and J shed 9 bases, with 10 bases lying between them. The CDR3 consists of 11 residues. Germline CDR1 reads SGHDT; CDR2 reads YYEEEE. The CDR3 DNA reads as TGTGCCAGCAGCCGCGGGGGTAGCTACACCTTC. Protein: CASSRGGSYTF. The whole variable domain, remainder taken from reference TRBV5-6 and TRBJ1-2, is DAGVTQSPTHLIKTRGQQVTLRCSPKSGHDTVSWYQQALGQGPQFIFQYYEEEERQRGNFPDRFSGHQFPNYSSELNVNALLLGDSALYLCASSRGGSYTFGSGTRLTVV.

For the CDR3, the DNA is TGTGCCAGCAGCCCCTTAGAGAGAACCGACCCCCAGCATTTT. Amino acid sequence: CASSPLERTDPQHF. This chain connects TRBV6-1 to TRBJ1-5, with D unclear. Germline CDR1 and CDR2: MNHNS and SASEGT. This CDR3 region has 14 residues. Trimming shortened V by 6 bases and J by 10 bases, and 19 bases separated the two germline ends.

The J gene is TRBJ1-4, the V gene TRBV6-6; D remains ambiguous. CDR1 and CDR2 from the germline V gene are MNHNY and SVGAGI (reference sequence). This CDR3 is built from 10 residues. V was pared by 5 bases and J by 6 bases, with 1 base between. The CDR3 sequence: CASSHEKLFF. The DNA for the CDR3 is TGTGCCAGCAGTCATGAAAAACTGTTTTTT.

The V and J genes are TRBV5-1 and TRBJ2-1; 7 bases fit TRBD2. CDR1 is SGHRS and CDR2 is YFSETQ in the germline V gene. V was pared by 2 bases and J by 7 bases, with 9 bases of the junction left unmatched. This CDR3 region has 15 residues. Here the CDR3 reads CASSLPSSGGNEQFF. The CDR3 bases are TGCGCCAGCAGCTTACCGTCCTCGGGGGGTAATGAGCAGTTCTTC.

This clonotype occurred a few times. The chain links TRBV5-1 to TRBJ2-1, with D perhaps TRBD2 (5 bases). CDR1 is SGHRS and CDR2 is YFSETQ in the germline V gene. The V gene lost 3 bases and the J gene lost 1 base, with 14 bases spanning the gap. CDR3 size: 16 residues. The CDR3 sequence: CASSSTLGSSYNEQFF. CDR3 nucleotide sequence: TGCGCCAGCAGCTCTACACTTGGGAGTTCCTACAATGAGCAGTTCTTC.

The J gene is TRBJ2-1, the V gene TRBV28; 7 bases are a match to TRBD2. V shed 5 bases and J 9 bases; nucleotides not matched to a gene: 16. The CDR3 spans 16 residues. Germline assignment: CDR1 MDHEN and CDR2 SYDVKM. This chain's CDR3 is CASSPVGEGHIGEQFF. Here the CDR3 DNA reads TGTGCCAGCAGTCCCGTGGGGGAGGGCCATATCGGTGAGCAGTTCTTC.

The J gene is TRBJ2-6, the V gene TRBV7-8; the D is unclear. CDR1 and CDR2 (germline): SGHVS, FQNEAQ. Trimming cost V 3 bases and J 0 bases, with 6 bases left between them. The CDR3 is 15 amino acids. In DNA form, the CDR3 reads TGTGCCAGCAGCTTGGAGTTCTCTGGGGCCAACGTCCTGACTTTC. Encoded protein: CASSLEFSGANVLTF.

This clonotype was found a few times. V gene TRBV6-5 combines with J gene TRBJ2-3; 11 bases map to TRBD2. The germline V gene has CDR1 MNHEY and CDR2 SVGAGI. V was pared by 6 bases and J by 4 bases, with 15 bases of the junction left unmatched. The CDR3 is 18 amino acids. The CDR3 is CASRLAGGSSSRADTQYF. As DNA, the CDR3 is TGTGCCAGCAGGTTAGCGGGAGGGAGTAGTTCCCGCGCAGATACGCAGTATTTT.

In its sample, this clonotype was seen a few times. The chain recombines TRBV7-2 with TRBJ2-7; 7 nucleotides match TRBD2. Per germline, CDR1 SGHTA and CDR2 FQGNSA. V lost 6 bases, J lost 5 bases, and 7 bases stayed unmatched. The CDR3 runs 13 residues. CDR3 bases: TGTGCCAGCAGACCGGGACTAACCAACGAGCAGTACTTC. Translation gives CASRPGLTNEQYF.

This clonotype has a handful of counts. The chain recombines TRBV20-1 with TRBJ2-3; 9 bases line up with TRBD2. The CDR3 contains 13 residues. The V gene's germline CDR1 is DFQATT and CDR2 SNEGSKA (reference sequence). J was trimmed by 2 bases and V by 8 bases; bases with no gene match: 5. For the CDR3, the DNA is TGCAGTCGTCTAGCGGGGCACACAGATACGCAGTATTTT. Encoded protein: CSRLAGHTDTQYF.

V and J are TRBV30 and TRBJ2-1, with TRBD2 identical over 9 bases. V shed 2 bases, J shed 5 bases, and the junction held 7 bases outside the gene matches. CDR1 and CDR2 from the germline V gene are GTSNPN and SVGIG (reference sequence). This CDR3 is 15 amino acids long. The CDR3 reads CAWSRKGLADNEQFF. As DNA, the CDR3 is TGTGCCTGGAGTAGGAAGGGACTAGCTGACAATGAGCAGTTCTTC.

This clonotype occurred a few times. V is TRBV2 and J is TRBJ1-1; D is unresolved. In germline, CDR1 is SNHLY, CDR2 FYNNEI. V lost 7 bases and J lost 7, with 13 bases in between. The CDR3 contains 12 residues. In DNA form, the CDR3 reads TGTGCCAGCAAACAGAACTCTGATGAAGCTTTCTTT. Protein sequence: CASKQNSDEAFF.